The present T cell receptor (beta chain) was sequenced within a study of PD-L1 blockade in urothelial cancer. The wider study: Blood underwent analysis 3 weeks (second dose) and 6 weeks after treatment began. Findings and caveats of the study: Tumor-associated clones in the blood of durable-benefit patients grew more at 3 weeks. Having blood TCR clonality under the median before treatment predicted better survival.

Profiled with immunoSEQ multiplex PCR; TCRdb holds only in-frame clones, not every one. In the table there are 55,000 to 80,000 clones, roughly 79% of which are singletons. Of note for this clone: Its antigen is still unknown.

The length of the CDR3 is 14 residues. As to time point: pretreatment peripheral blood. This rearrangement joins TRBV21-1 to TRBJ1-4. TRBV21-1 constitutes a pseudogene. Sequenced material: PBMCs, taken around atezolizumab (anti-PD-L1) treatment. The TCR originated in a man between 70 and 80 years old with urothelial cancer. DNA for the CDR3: TGTGCCAGCAATTGGTTAACGGTTAATGAAAAACTGTTTTTT. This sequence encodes CASNWLTVNEKLFF.